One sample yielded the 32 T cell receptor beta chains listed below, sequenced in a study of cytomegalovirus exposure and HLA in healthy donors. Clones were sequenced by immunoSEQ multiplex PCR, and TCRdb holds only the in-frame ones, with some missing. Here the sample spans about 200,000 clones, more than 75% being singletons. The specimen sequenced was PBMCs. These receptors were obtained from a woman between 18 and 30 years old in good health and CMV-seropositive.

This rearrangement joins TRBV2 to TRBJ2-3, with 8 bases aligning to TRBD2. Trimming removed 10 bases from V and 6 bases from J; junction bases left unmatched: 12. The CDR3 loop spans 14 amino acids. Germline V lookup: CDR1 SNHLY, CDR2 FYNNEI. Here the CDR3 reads CATGQAGVPDTQYF. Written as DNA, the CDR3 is TGTGCCACGGGTCAAGCGGGAGTACCGGATACGCAGTATTTT.

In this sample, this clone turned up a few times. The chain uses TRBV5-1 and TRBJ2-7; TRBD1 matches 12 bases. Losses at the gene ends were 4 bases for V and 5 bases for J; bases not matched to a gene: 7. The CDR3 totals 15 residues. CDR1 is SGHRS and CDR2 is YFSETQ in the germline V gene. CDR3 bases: TGCGCCAGCAGCCCCGGGGGGACAGGGGGCGACGAGCAGTACTTC. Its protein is CASSPGGTGGDEQYF.

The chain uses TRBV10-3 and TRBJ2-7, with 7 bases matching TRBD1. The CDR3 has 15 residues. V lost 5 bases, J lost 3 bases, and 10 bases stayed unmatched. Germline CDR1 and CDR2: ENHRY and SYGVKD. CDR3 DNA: TGTGCCATCAGTACAGGGGAACATATTTTCTACGAGCAGTACTTC. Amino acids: CAISTGEHIFYEQYF.

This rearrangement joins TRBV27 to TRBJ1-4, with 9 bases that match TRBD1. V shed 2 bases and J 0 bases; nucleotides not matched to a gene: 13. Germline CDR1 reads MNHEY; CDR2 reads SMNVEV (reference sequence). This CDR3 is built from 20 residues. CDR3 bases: TGTGCCAGCAGTTTACTCCCCCCGGGACAGGGACACCCAACTAATGAAAAACTGTTTTTT. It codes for CASSLLPPGQGHPTNEKLFF.

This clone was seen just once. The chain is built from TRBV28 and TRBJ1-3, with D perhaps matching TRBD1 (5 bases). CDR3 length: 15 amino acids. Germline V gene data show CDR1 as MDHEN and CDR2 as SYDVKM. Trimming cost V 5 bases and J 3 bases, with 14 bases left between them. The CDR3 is CASSPGEGGGNTIYF. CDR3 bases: TGTGCCAGCAGTCCGGGGGAGGGCGGTGGAAACACCATATATTTT. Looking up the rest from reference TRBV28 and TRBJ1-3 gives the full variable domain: DVKVTQSSRYLVKRTGEKVFLECVQDMDHENMFWYRQDPGLGLRLIYFSYDVKMKEKGDIPEGYSVSREKKERFSLILESASTNQTSMYLCASSPGEGGGNTIYFGEGSWLTVV.

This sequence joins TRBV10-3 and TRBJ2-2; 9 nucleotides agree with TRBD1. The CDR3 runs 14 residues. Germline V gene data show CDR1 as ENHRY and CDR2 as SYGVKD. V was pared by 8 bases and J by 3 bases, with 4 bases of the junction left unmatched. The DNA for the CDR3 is TGTGCCATCGGACAGGGGTTGGACACCGGGGAGCTGTTTTTT. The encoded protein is CAIGQGLDTGELFF.

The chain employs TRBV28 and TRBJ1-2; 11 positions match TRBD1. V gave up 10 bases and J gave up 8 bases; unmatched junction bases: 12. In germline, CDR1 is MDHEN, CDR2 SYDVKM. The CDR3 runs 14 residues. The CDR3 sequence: CAIPIGDRGSGYTF. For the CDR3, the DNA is TGTGCCATCCCAATTGGGGACAGGGGGAGCGGCTACACCTTC.

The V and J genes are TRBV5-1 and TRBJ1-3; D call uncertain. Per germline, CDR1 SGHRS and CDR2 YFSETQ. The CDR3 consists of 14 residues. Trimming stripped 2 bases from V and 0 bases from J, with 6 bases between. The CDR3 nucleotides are TGCGCCAGCAGCTTCGGGAGCTCTGGAAACACCATATATTTT. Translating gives CASSFGSSGNTIYF.

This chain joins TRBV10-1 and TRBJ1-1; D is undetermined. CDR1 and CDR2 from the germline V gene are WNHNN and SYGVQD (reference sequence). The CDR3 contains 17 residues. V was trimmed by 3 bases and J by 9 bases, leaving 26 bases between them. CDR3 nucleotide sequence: TGCGCCAGCAGTGATAAGAAAGGAAGTCTCGGGGAACAGAAAGCTTTCTTT. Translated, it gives CASSDKKGSLGEQKAFF.

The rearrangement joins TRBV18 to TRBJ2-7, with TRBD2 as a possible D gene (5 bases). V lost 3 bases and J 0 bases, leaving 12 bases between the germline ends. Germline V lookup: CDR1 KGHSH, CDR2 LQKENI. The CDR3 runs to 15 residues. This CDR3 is CASSPEGGLSYEQYF. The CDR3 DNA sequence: TGTGCCAGCTCACCTGAGGGCGGCCTCTCCTACGAGCAGTACTTC.

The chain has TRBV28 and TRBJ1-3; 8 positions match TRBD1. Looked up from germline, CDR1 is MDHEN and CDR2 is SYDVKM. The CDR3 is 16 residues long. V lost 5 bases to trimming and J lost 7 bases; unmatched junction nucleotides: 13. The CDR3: CASSGPAGQGFNTIYF. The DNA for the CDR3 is TGTGCCAGCAGTGGCCCCGCCGGACAGGGTTTCAACACCATATATTTT.

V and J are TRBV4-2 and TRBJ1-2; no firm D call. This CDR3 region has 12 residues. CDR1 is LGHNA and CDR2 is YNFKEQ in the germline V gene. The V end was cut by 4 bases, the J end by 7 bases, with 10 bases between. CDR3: CASSRASFGYTF. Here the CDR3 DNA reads TGTGCCAGCAGCCGGGCAAGTTTTGGCTACACCTTC.

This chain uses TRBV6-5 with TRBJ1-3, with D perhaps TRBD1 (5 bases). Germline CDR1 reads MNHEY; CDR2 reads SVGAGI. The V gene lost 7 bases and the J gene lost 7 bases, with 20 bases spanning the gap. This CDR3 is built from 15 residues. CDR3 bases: TGTGCCAGCACCTTACAAAGGGGCGGAAGGAACACCATATATTTT. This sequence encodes CASTLQRGGRNTIYF.

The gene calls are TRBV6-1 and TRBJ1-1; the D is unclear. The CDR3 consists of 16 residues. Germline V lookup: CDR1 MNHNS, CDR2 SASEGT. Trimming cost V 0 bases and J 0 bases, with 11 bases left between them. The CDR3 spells CASSEARESMNTEAFF. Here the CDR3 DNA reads TGTGCCAGCAGTGAAGCGCGCGAGTCTATGAACACTGAAGCTTTCTTT.

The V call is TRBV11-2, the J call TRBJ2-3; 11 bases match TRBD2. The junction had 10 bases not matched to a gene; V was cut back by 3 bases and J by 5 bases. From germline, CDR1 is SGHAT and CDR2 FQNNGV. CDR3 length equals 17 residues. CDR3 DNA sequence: TGTGCCAGCAGCTTGGGCAGACTAGCGGGGCTAGGAGATACGCAGTATTTT. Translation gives CASSLGRLAGLGDTQYF.

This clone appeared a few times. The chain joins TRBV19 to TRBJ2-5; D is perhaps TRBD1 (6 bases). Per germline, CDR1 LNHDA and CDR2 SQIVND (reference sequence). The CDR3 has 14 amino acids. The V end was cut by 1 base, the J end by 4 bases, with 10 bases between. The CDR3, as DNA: TGTGCCAGTAGTATAGGCAGGGGCCGAGAGACCCAGTACTTC. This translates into CASSIGRGRETQYF.

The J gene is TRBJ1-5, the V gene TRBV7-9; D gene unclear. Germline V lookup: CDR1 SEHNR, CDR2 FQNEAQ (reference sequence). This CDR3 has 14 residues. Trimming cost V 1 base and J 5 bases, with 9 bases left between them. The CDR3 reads CASSLDAGHQPQHF. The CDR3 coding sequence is TGTGCCAGCAGCTTAGACGCAGGCCATCAGCCCCAGCATTTT. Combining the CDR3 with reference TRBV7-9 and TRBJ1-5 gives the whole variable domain DTGVSQNPRHKITKRGQNVTFRCDPISEHNRLYWYRQTLGQGPEFLTYFQNEAQLEKSRLLSDRFSAERPKGSFSTLEIQRTEQGDSAMYLCASSLDAGHQPQHFGDGTRLSIL.

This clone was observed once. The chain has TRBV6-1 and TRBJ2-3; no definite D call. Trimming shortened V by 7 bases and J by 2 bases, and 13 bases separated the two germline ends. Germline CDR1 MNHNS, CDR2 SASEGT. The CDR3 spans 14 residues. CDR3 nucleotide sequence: TGTGCCAGCATGAATGACGGAGTCACAGATACGCAGTATTTT. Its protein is CASMNDGVTDTQYF.

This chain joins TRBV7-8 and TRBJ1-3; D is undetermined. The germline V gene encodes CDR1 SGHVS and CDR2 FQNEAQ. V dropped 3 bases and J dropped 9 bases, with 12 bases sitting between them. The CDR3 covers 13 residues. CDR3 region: CASSFGRGGTIYF. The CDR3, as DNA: TGTGCCAGCAGCTTCGGACGAGGAGGCACCATATATTTT.

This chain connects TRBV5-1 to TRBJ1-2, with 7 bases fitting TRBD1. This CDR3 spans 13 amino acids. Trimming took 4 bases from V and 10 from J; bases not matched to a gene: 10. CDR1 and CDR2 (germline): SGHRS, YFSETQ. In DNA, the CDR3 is TGCGCCAGCAGCCCCGACAGGGTTGATTTCTACACCTTC. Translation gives CASSPDRVDFYTF.

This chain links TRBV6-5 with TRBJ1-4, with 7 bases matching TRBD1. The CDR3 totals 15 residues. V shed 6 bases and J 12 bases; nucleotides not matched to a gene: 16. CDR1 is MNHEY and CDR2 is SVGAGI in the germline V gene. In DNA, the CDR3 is TGTGCCAGCAGGATATTAGGGCACCCCAGGGGGGAACTGTTTTTT. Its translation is CASRILGHPRGELFF.

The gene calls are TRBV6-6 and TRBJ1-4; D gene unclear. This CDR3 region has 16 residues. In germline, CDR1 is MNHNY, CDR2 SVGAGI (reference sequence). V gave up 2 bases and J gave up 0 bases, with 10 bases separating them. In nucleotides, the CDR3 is TGTGCCAGCAGTTACGGCGTTAGCCCAACTAATGAAAAACTGTTTTTT. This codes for CASSYGVSPTNEKLFF.

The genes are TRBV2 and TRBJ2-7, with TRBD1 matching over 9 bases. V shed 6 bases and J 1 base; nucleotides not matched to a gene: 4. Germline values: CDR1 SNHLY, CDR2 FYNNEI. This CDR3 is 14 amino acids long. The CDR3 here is CASRAGTGSYEQYF. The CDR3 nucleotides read TGTGCCAGCAGGGCCGGGACAGGGTCCTACGAGCAGTACTTC. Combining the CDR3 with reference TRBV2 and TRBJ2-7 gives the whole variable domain EPEVTQTPSHQVTQMGQEVILRCVPISNHLYFYWYRQILGQKVEFLVSFYNNEISEKSEIFDDQFSVERPDGSNFTLKIRSTKLEDSAMYFCASRAGTGSYEQYFGPGTRLTVT.

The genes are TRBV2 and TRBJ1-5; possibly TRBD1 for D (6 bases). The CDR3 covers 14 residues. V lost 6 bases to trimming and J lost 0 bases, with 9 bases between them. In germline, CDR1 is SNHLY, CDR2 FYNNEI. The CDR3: CASSSGDSNQPQHF. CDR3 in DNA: TGTGCCAGCAGCTCAGGGGATAGCAATCAGCCCCAGCATTTT.

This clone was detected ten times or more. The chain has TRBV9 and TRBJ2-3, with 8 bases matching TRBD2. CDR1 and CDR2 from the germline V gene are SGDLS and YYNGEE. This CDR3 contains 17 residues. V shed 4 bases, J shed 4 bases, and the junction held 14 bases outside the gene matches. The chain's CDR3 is CASSSRSRAGGADTQYF. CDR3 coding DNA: TGTGCCAGCAGCTCCCGGTCGAGGGCGGGAGGAGCAGATACGCAGTATTTT.

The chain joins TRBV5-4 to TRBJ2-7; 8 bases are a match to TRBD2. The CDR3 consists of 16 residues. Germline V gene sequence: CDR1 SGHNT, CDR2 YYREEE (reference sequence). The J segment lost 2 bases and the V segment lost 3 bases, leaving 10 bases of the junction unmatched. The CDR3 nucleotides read TGTGCCAGCAGCTCCGGACTAGCCCAGGATCCCTACGAGCAGTACTTC. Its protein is CASSSGLAQDPYEQYF.

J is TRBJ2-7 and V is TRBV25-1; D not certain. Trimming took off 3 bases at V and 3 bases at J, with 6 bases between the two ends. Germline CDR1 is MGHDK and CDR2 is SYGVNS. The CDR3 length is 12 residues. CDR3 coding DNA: TGTGCCAGCAGTGATCTCGGCTACGAGCAGTACTTC. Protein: CASSDLGYEQYF.

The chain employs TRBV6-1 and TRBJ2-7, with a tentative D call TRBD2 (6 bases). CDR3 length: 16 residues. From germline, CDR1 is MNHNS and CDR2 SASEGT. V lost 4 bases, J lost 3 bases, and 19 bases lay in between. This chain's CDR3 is CASSALRDWNSYEQYF. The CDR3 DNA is TGTGCCAGCAGTGCACTCCGGGACTGGAATAGCTACGAGCAGTACTTC.

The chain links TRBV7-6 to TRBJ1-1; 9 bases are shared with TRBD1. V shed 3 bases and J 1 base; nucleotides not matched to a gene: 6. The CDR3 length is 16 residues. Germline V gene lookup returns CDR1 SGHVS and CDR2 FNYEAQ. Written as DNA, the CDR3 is TGTGCCAGCAGCTTGGGGACAGGGCGGGGGAACACTGAAGCTTTCTTT. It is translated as CASSLGTGRGNTEAFF.

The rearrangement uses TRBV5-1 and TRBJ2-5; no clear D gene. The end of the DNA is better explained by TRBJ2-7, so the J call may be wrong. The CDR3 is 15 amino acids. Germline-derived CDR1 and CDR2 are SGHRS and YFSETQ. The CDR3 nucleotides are TGCGCCAGCAGCTTGGAGGCGGCCCAATCCTACGAGCAGTACTTC. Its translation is CASSLEAAQSYEQYF.

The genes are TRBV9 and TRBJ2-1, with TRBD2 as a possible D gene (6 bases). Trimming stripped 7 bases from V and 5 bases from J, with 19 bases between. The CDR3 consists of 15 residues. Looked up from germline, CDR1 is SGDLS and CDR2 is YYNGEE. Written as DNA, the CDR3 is TGTGCCAGCTCCTCCGATGGGGGGAAGAACAATGAGCAGTTCTTC. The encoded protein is CASSSDGGKNNEQFF.

The CDR3 bases are TGTGCCAGCAGCTTCGACAGGGGAACCTACGAGCAGTACTTC. Its translation: CASSFDRGTYEQYF. This chain connects TRBV6-6 to TRBJ2-7; 8 bases line up with TRBD1. V trimming: 6 bases; J trimming: 2 bases; junction bases outside the gene matches: 6. The CDR3 contains 14 residues. Germline V gene sequence: CDR1 MNHNY, CDR2 SVGAGI (reference sequence).